This TCR beta chain was captured by sequencing in a study of blood T cell repertoires in COVID-19. Study context: Acute and convalescent COVID-19 samples came from the United States, Italy and Spain. Sources were T cells, B-cell-depleted T cells, or PBMCs; the material itself was cDNA or gDNA.

In the authors' methods: Scientists estimated how many nucleated cells there were by amplifying reference gene primers. TCRdb's copy holds only in-frame clones and misses some; the assay was immunoSEQ multiplex PCR. Clonal size and the V and J genes are those of that table, whereas D and trimming came from the DNA. The sample consists of hundreds of thousands of clones, around nine tenths of them appearing once. Seattle's cohort entered during active infection and was followed longitudinally. The length of the CDR3 is 13 residues. Trimming left V 2 bases short and J 4 bases short, with 9 bases between. The germline gives CDR1 MNHNY, CDR2 SVGAGI (reference sequence).

What was sequenced was peripheral blood. The chain uses TRBV6-6 and TRBJ2-7, with D hard to call. The TCR sequence derives from a woman aged 25 to 45 with COVID-19, enrolled during active disease. CDR3 sequence: CASSYSDTYEQYF. The CDR3, as DNA: TGTGCCAGCAGTTACAGCGATACTTACGAGCAGTACTTC.